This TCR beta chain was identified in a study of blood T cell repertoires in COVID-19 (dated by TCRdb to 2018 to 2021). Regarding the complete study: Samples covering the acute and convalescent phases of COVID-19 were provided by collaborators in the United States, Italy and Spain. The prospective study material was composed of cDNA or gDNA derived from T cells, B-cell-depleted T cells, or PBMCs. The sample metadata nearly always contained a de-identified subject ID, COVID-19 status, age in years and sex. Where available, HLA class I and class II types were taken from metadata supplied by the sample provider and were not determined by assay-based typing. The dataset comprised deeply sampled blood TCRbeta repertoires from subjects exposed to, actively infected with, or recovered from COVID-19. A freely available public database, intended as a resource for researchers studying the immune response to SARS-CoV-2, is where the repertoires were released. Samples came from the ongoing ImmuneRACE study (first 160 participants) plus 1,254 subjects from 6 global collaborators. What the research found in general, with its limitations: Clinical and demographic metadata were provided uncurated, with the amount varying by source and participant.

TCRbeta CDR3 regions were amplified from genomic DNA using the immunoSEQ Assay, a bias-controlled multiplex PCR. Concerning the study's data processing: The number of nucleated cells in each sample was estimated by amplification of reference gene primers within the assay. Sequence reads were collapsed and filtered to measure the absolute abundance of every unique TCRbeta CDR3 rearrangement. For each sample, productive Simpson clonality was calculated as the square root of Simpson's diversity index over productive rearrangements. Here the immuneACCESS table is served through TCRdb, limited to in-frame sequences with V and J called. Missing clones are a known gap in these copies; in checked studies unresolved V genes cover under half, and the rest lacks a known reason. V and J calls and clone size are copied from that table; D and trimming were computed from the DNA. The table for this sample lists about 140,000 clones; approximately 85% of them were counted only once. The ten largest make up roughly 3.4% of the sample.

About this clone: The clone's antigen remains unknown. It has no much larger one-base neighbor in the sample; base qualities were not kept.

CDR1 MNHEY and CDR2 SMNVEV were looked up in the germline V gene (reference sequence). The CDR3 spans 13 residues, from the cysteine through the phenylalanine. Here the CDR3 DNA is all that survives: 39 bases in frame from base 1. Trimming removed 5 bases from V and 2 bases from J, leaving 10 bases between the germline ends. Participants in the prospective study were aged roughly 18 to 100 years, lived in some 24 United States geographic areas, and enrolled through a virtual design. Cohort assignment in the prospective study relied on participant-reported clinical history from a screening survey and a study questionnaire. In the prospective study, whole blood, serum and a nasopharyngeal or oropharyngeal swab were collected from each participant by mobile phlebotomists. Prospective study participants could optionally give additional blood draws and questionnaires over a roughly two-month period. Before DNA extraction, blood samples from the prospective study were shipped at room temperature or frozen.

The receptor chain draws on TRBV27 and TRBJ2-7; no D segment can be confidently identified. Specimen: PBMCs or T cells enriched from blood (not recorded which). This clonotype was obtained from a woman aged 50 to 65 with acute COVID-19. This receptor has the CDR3 CASSIQATYEQYF. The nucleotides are TGTGCCAGCAGTATTCAGGCGACCTACGAGCAGTACTTC.